What follows are 25 T cell receptor beta chains derived from one specimen sequenced in a study of cytomegalovirus exposure and HLA in healthy donors. Researchers ran the PCR with 60 Vbeta and 13 Jbeta primers. Clones were read by immunoSEQ multiplex PCR, and TCRdb kept only the in-frame ones, dropping some. The sample holds some 130,000 clones, roughly 85% seen once. The sample consisted of PBMCs. The source is a man aged 40-49 years in good health and CMV-seropositive.

This chain uses TRBV9 with TRBJ2-1; 12 bases match TRBD2. The length of the CDR3 is 15 residues. Germline values: CDR1 SGDLS, CDR2 YYNGEE. V was pared by 0 bases and J by 9 bases, with 4 bases of the junction left unmatched. CDR3 coding DNA: TGTGCCAGCAGCGTAGCTAGCGGGAGGGCCTTTGAGCAGTTCTTC. Amino acids: CASSVASGRAFEQFF.

The chain recombines TRBV27 with TRBJ2-7; a possible D gene is TRBD1 (6 bases). V dropped 3 bases and J dropped 2 bases, with 14 bases sitting between them. CDR1 is MNHEY and CDR2 is SMNVEV in the germline V gene (reference sequence). The CDR3 totals 15 residues. The CDR3 sequence is CASSLSDRSTYEQYF. The CDR3 DNA is TGTGCCAGCAGTTTGTCGGACAGATCGACCTACGAGCAGTACTTC.

About this clone itself: One end of the junction fails to match germline, which may point to a read error. The genes are TRBV7-2 and TRBJ1-2; no reliable D call. This CDR3 spans 14 amino acids. Germline loops: CDR1 SGHTA, CDR2 FQGNSA. CDR3 sequence: CASNLASGAYGYTF. In DNA, the CDR3 is TGTGCCAGCAACTTAGCGTCGGGAGCGTATGGCTACACCTTC.

Written as DNA, the CDR3 is TGTGCCAGCTCGCCTCGGGCGGGGGGGGAGCAGTACTTC. It is translated as CASSPRAGGEQYF. The J gene is TRBJ2-7, the V gene TRBV18; 9 bases are shared with TRBD2. Germline CDR1 is KGHSH and CDR2 is LQKENI. The CDR3 is 13 amino acids. With V trimmed by 6 bases and J by 7 bases, 7 bases remained unmatched. Variable domain in full (rest from reference TRBV18 and TRBJ2-7): NAGVMQNPRHLVRRRGQEARLRCSPMKGHSHVYWYRQLPEEGLKFMVYLQKENIIDESGMPKERFSAEFPKEGPSILRIQQVVRGDSAAYFCASSPRAGGEQYFGPGTRLTVT.

The chain links TRBV28 to TRBJ1-2; TRBD1 might be the D (6 bases). This CDR3 has 13 residues. Trimming stripped 7 bases from V and 8 bases from J, with 17 bases between. Germline CDR1 reads MDHEN; CDR2 reads SYDVKM. In DNA, the CDR3 is TGTGCCAGCAACTGGGGGCAGGCGAAAGGCTACACCTTC. Protein sequence: CASNWGQAKGYTF.

This clone was found once. J is TRBJ2-1 and V is TRBV7-3; 7 bases align to TRBD1. Germline loops: CDR1 SGHTA, CDR2 FQGTGA. The trim removed 2 bases at V and 9 bases at J, leaving 19 bases unmatched. The CDR3 runs to 18 residues. CDR3 coding DNA: TGTGCCAGCAGCTTATCCCCACCGACAGGGTCGGACTCCGGTGAGCAGTTCTTC. Residues: CASSLSPPTGSDSGEQFF.

This chain uses TRBV15 with TRBJ2-1; 7 nucleotides line up with TRBD1. The CDR3 loop spans 15 amino acids. Germline V gene lookup returns CDR1 LNHNV and CDR2 YYDKDF (reference sequence). V lost 0 bases to trimming and J lost 10 bases; unmatched junction nucleotides: 9. CDR3 nucleotides: TGTGCCACCAGCAGAGAAGGGGGCATACTCAACGAGCAGTTCTTC. This gives the protein CATSREGGILNEQFF.

The V gene is TRBV10-2, the J gene TRBJ2-4; 7 bases match TRBD1. CDR3 size: 14 residues. CDR1 is WSHSY, CDR2 SAAADI, per germline. With 3 bases clipped from V and 2 bases from J, the junction kept 1 base outside the gene matches. The chain's CDR3 is CASSEQGTKNIQYF. CDR3 DNA sequence: TGCGCCAGCAGTGAACAGGGGACCAAAAACATTCAGTACTTC.

The gene calls are TRBV7-6 and TRBJ1-2; 8 bases map to TRBD1. Trimming removed 0 bases from V and 6 bases from J; junction bases left unmatched: 3. The germline gives CDR1 SGHVS, CDR2 FNYEAQ. This CDR3 contains 14 residues. CDR3 in amino acids: CASSLAGTGDGYTF. For the CDR3, the DNA is TGTGCCAGCAGCTTAGCCGGGACAGGAGATGGCTACACCTTC.

J is TRBJ2-2 and V is TRBV9; D is unresolved. Trimming stripped 0 bases from V and 2 bases from J, with 5 bases between. CDR1 and CDR2 from the germline V gene are SGDLS and YYNGEE. The CDR3 has 14 amino acids. The CDR3 here is CASSVGTNTGELFF. The CDR3 DNA follows: TGTGCCAGCAGCGTAGGCACAAACACCGGGGAGCTGTTTTTT.

The chain uses TRBV5-4 and TRBJ1-5; 7 bases map to TRBD1. Germline CDR1 and CDR2: SGHNT and YYREEE (reference sequence). V lost 4 bases, J lost 4 bases, and 8 bases stayed unmatched. CDR3 length equals 15 residues. The DNA for the CDR3 is TGTGCCAGCAGCCGCGGTAAGGGGGCAAATCAGCCCCAGCATTTT. Translated: CASSRGKGANQPQHF.

This clone was detected only once. This sequence joins TRBV15 and TRBJ2-1; 8 nucleotides align to TRBD2. Losses at the gene ends were 0 bases for V and 4 bases for J; bases not matched to a gene: 5. Germline V gene lookup returns CDR1 LNHNV and CDR2 YYDKDF (reference sequence). This CDR3 comprises 16 residues. This CDR3 reads CATSRDKRERYNEQFF. CDR3 bases: TGTGCCACCAGCAGAGATAAGCGGGAGCGATACAATGAGCAGTTCTTC.

This clone appeared a few times. The CDR3 coding sequence is TGTGCCATCAGTGGACGGGAGACCTACGAGCAGTACTTC. This codes for CAISGRETYEQYF. The V and J genes are TRBV10-3 and TRBJ2-7; TRBD2 is a possible D gene (6 bases). Germline V gene data show CDR1 as ENHRY and CDR2 as SYGVKD. This CDR3 region has 13 residues. The V gene lost 4 bases and the J gene lost 2 bases, with 9 bases spanning the gap.

V is TRBV4-1 and J is TRBJ2-7; 9 positions match TRBD1. Germline CDR1 reads MGHRA; CDR2 reads YSYEKL. V shed 3 bases, J shed 2 bases, and the junction held 8 bases outside the gene matches. CDR3 length equals 16 residues. The DNA of the CDR3 is TGCGCCAGCAGCCAGGGGTGGGGGACAGGGCCCTACGAGCAGTACTTC. Translating gives CASSQGWGTGPYEQYF.

The V call is TRBV5-6, the J call TRBJ2-3; 7 nucleotides line up with TRBD1. The junction had 3 bases not matched to a gene; V was cut back by 2 bases and J by 6 bases. CDR1 and CDR2 (germline): SGHDT, YYEEEE. This CDR3 contains 13 residues. The CDR3 region has the DNA TGTGCCAGCAGCTTCCCAGGGGGTGATACGCAGTATTTT. Amino acid sequence: CASSFPGGDTQYF. The entire variable domain, with the rest obtained from reference TRBV5-6 and TRBJ2-3, is as follows: DAGVTQSPTHLIKTRGQQVTLRCSPKSGHDTVSWYQQALGQGPQFIFQYYEEEERQRGNFPDRFSGHQFPNYSSELNVNALLLGDSALYLCASSFPGGDTQYFGPGTRLTVL.

This rearrangement joins TRBV19 to TRBJ2-1, with 13 bases matching TRBD2. Trimming removed 1 base from V and 7 bases from J; junction bases left unmatched: 1. Looked up from germline, CDR1 is LNHDA and CDR2 is SQIVND (reference sequence). The CDR3 spans 15 residues. CDR3 loop: CASSIGTSGRNEQFF. The CDR3 nucleotides are TGTGCCAGTAGTATAGGGACTAGCGGGAGAAATGAGCAGTTCTTC. The variable domain in full, with the rest retrieved from reference TRBV19 and TRBJ2-1, is DGGITQSPKYLFRKEGQNVTLSCEQNLNHDAMYWYRQDPGQGLRLIYYSQIVNDFQKGDIAEGYSVSREKKESFPLTVTSAQKNPTAFYLCASSIGTSGRNEQFFGPGTRLTVL.

This chain links TRBV7-8 with TRBJ2-3; 7 nucleotides align to TRBD1. Trimming removed 0 bases from V and 4 bases from J; junction bases left unmatched: 16. This CDR3 is 19 amino acids long. Germline lookup yields CDR1 SGHVS and CDR2 FQNEAQ. CDR3 sequence (DNA): TGTGCCAGCAGCTTAGCGATGAGGGGGCGGCGAGGTCGAGCAGATACGCAGTATTTT. Translation gives CASSLAMRGRRGRADTQYF.

The rearrangement links TRBV5-1 to TRBJ2-7; 8 bases agree with TRBD1. V gave up 0 bases and J gave up 6 bases; unmatched junction bases: 5. The V gene's germline CDR1 is SGHRS and CDR2 YFSETQ. The CDR3 is 14 residues long. CDR3 region: CASSLETGASEQYF. The CDR3 DNA follows: TGCGCCAGCAGCTTGGAGACAGGGGCCAGCGAGCAGTACTTC.

V gene TRBV18 combines with J gene TRBJ2-3, with D maybe TRBD2 (6 bases). With 5 bases removed from V and 1 base from J, the gap between germline ends came to 13 bases. This CDR3 has 15 residues. In germline, CDR1 is KGHSH, CDR2 LQKENI. Written as DNA, the CDR3 is TGTGCCAGCTCATCCCGCGCTAGCGGCACAGATACGCAGTATTTT. Protein sequence: CASSSRASGTDTQYF.

This sequence joins TRBV6-1 and TRBJ1-2; D unresolved. The germline gives CDR1 MNHNS, CDR2 SASEGT. The CDR3 is 15 residues long. V lost 0 bases and J 5 bases, leaving 13 bases between the germline ends. The CDR3 nucleotides are TGTGCCAGCAGTGAAGCCGCAGACTATAAGTATGGCTACACCTTC. Protein product: CASSEAADYKYGYTF.

This clone came up a few times. The rearrangement uses TRBV5-6 and TRBJ2-7; D is unclear. Germline loops: CDR1 SGHDT, CDR2 YYEEEE. The CDR3 contains 14 residues. Trimming removed 2 bases from V and 5 bases from J, with 14 bases in between. The CDR3, as DNA: TGTGCCAGCAGCTTAGGTCAATTGAGGCACGAGCAGTACTTC. Translation gives CASSLGQLRHEQYF.

The chain links TRBV7-8 to TRBJ1-1, with 10 positions matching TRBD1. The CDR3 covers 21 residues. The junction had 17 bases not matched to a gene; V was cut back by 1 base and J by 0 bases. CDR1 is SGHVS and CDR2 is FQNEAQ in the germline V gene. As DNA, the CDR3 is TGTGCCAGCAGCTTAGGGGGGGGACAGGGGAGTCCGCGGTCATTGAACACTGAAGCTTTCTTT. It translates to CASSLGGGQGSPRSLNTEAFF.

This rearrangement joins TRBV7-2 to TRBJ2-1; a possible D gene is TRBD1 (6 bases). Germline V gene lookup returns CDR1 SGHTA and CDR2 FQGNSA. CDR3 length: 15 amino acids. Trimming pared 0 bases from V and 3 bases from J, leaving 9 bases between. The CDR3 region has the DNA TGTGCCAGCAGCTTAGCAGGGGGAATCTACAATGAGCAGTTCTTC. This sequence encodes CASSLAGGIYNEQFF. Together with reference TRBV7-2 and TRBJ2-1, the CDR3 gives the full variable domain: GAGVSQSPSNKVTEKGKDVELRCDPISGHTALYWYRQSLGQGLEFLIYFQGNSAPDKSGLPSDRFSAERTGGSVSTLTIQRTQQEDSAVYLCASSLAGGIYNEQFFGPGTRLTVL.

This CDR3 is CASSLGHVTEAFF. The CDR3 nucleotides are TGTGCCAGCAGCTTAGGGCACGTCACTGAAGCTTTCTTT. The rearrangement uses TRBV7-6 and TRBJ1-1; no clear D. Germline V CDR1 and CDR2: SGHVS, FNYEAQ. V lost 1 base, J lost 4 bases, and 7 bases lay in between. The CDR3 is 13 residues long.

The chain employs TRBV25-1 and TRBJ1-2, with TRBD1 matching over 7 bases. The J segment lost 5 bases and the V segment lost 4 bases, leaving 4 bases of the junction unmatched. The CDR3 runs 13 residues. Germline-derived CDR1 and CDR2 are MGHDK and SYGVNS. The chain's CDR3 is CASSGDREYGYTF. DNA for the CDR3: TGTGCCAGCAGTGGCGACAGGGAGTATGGCTACACCTTC.